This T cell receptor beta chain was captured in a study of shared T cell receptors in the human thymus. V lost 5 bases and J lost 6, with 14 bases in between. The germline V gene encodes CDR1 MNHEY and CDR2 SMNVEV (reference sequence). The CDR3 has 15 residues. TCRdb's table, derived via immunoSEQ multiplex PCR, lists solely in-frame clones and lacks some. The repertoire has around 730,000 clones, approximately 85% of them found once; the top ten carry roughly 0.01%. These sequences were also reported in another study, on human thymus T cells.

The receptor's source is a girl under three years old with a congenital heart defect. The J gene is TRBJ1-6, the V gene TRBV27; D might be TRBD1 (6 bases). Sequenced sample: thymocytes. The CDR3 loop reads CASSPRGIINSPLHF. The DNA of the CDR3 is TGTGCCAGCAGTCCCAGGGGAATCATTAATTCACCCCTCCACTTT.